This TCR beta chain was sequenced in a study of T cells in Graves' hyperthyroidism and ophthalmopathy. Overall study context: At the time of initial diagnosis and before any treatment, peripheral blood was collected.

The V gene lost 1 base and the J gene lost 0 bases, with 4 bases spanning the gap. The CDR3 has 13 residues. CDR1 and CDR2 from the germline V gene are DFQATT and SNEGSKA (reference sequence). Whole-study results and caveats: In simple terms, a model built on 13 V-J features told ophthalmopathy apart from stable hyperthyroidism. In the blood, most expanded thyroid clonotypes above 0.001 appeared as well.

From RNA transcripts, TCR beta CDR3 regions were amplified. HTBI primers were the set used in a first-round RT-PCR of the TCR CDR3. One entry per CDR3 protein, called by TCRdb with MiXCR from the multiplex PCR reads. The sample records about 350,000 distinct CDR3 sequences, about a sixth being singletons. This clonotype was seen ten or more times. Antigen unknown. Subjects with ophthalmopathy showed a Clinical Activity Score no lower than 3, a NOSPECS grade no lower than 4, and a duration shorter than 3 months. This sequence was found in a woman aged 40 to 50 with Graves' ophthalmopathy. This chain uses TRBV20-1 with TRBJ1-3; no clear D. Sample: blood. CDR3 in DNA: TGCAGTGCTAGAGTGAGCTCTGGAAACACCATATATTTT. Translated, it gives CSARVSSGNTIYF.